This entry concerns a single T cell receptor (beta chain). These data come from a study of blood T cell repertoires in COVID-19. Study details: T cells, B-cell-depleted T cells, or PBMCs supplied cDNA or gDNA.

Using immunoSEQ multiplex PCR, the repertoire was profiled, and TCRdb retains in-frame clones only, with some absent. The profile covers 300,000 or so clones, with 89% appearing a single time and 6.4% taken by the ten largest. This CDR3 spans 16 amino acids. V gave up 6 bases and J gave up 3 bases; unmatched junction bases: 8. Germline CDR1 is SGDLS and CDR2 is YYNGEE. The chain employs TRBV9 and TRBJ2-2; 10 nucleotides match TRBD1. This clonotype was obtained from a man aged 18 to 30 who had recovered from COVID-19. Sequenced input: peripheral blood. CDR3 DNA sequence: TGTGCCAGCATGTCCGGGACAGGGGTTTACACCGGGGAGCTGTTTTTT. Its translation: CASMSGTGVYTGELFF.